This entry lists 5 T cell receptor beta chains sequenced from one sample in a study of T cell repertoires in cytomegalovirus infection. One entry per CDR3 protein results from TCRdb running MiXCR on the reads. The sample includes about 770,000 distinct CDR3 sequences, 25% to 30% seen only once; the top ten take around 13%. These TCRs are of unknown antigen specificity. This specimen consisted of cultured CD8+ T cells from PBMCs, obtained from culture after CMV antigen stimulation. The receptors come from a human donor in good health (CMV status not recorded). Some clones in this sample may be carry-over from other donors' samples.

About this clonotype itself: The junction shows a germline mismatch at one end, possibly a read error. The chain employs TRBV11-2 and TRBJ2-5, with D tentatively TRBD2 (5 bases). The CDR3 extends over 10 amino acids. Germline V gene data show CDR1 as SGHAT and CDR2 as FQNNGV. The CDR3 DNA reads TGTGCCACCAGCGGAAAAACCCAGTACTTC. It is translated as CATSGKTQYF.

This clonotype turned up a few times. This sequence joins TRBV6-5 and TRBJ1-2; a possible D gene is TRBD1 (5 bases). The CDR3 sequence is 13 residues long. CDR1 and CDR2 from the germline V gene are MNHEY and SVGAGI. V dropped 6 bases and J dropped 4 bases, with 12 bases sitting between them. Here the CDR3 reads CASSRDRGYGYTF. DNA for the CDR3: TGTGCCAGCAGCCGTGACAGAGGCTATGGCTACACCTTC.

This chain connects TRBV6-1 to TRBJ2-1, with D possibly being TRBD1 (6 bases). Germline-derived CDR1 and CDR2 are MNHNS and SASEGT. The CDR3 is 13 residues long. V dropped 5 bases and J dropped 8 bases, with 13 bases sitting between them. The CDR3 nucleotides are TGTGCCAGCAGTTTGAGGGGGTACGATGAGCAGTTCTTC. Amino acid sequence: CASSLRGYDEQFF.

This clonotype was detected a few times. This chain connects TRBV7-9 to TRBJ1-6; maybe TRBD1 (5 bases). V lost 5 bases and J 10 bases, leaving 18 bases between the germline ends. Germline CDR1 reads SEHNR; CDR2 reads FQNEAQ (reference sequence). The CDR3 extends over 15 amino acids. In DNA form, the CDR3 reads TGTGCCAGCAGCCCTAGCGTAGGGGTAAAATCACCCCTCCACTTT. It encodes CASSPSVGVKSPLHF.

The rearrangement uses TRBV7-9 and TRBJ1-4; D is unclear. This CDR3 is built from 13 residues. The V end lost 1 base, the J end lost 8 bases, and 8 bases lay between the germline ends. Germline V gene lookup returns CDR1 SEHNR and CDR2 FQNEAQ (reference sequence). The CDR3 bases are TGTGCCAGCAGCTTAGTAGTGGAAGAAAAACTGTTTTTT. This sequence encodes CASSLVVEEKLFF.